Described below is a single T cell receptor beta chain sequence and its context. Clones were sequenced by immunoSEQ multiplex PCR, and TCRdb holds only the in-frame ones, with some missing. The data contain 110,000 or so clones, more than 85% of them singletons. CDR1 is LGHDT, CDR2 YNNKEL, per germline (reference sequence). The V and J ends lost 4 bases and 1 base respectively, with 10 bases between them. The CDR3 totals 14 residues. The data belong to a study of control samples from healthy donors and cancer patients. The sequencing sample was made of blood. This TCR came from a woman in her fifties or sixties in good health. The chain recombines TRBV3-1 (or the pseudogene TRBV3-2) with TRBJ2-5; D unclear. CDR3 nucleotide sequence: TGTGCCAGCAGCCTGGCAGGCCCCCAAGAGACCCAGTACTTC. Its protein is CASSLAGPQETQYF.